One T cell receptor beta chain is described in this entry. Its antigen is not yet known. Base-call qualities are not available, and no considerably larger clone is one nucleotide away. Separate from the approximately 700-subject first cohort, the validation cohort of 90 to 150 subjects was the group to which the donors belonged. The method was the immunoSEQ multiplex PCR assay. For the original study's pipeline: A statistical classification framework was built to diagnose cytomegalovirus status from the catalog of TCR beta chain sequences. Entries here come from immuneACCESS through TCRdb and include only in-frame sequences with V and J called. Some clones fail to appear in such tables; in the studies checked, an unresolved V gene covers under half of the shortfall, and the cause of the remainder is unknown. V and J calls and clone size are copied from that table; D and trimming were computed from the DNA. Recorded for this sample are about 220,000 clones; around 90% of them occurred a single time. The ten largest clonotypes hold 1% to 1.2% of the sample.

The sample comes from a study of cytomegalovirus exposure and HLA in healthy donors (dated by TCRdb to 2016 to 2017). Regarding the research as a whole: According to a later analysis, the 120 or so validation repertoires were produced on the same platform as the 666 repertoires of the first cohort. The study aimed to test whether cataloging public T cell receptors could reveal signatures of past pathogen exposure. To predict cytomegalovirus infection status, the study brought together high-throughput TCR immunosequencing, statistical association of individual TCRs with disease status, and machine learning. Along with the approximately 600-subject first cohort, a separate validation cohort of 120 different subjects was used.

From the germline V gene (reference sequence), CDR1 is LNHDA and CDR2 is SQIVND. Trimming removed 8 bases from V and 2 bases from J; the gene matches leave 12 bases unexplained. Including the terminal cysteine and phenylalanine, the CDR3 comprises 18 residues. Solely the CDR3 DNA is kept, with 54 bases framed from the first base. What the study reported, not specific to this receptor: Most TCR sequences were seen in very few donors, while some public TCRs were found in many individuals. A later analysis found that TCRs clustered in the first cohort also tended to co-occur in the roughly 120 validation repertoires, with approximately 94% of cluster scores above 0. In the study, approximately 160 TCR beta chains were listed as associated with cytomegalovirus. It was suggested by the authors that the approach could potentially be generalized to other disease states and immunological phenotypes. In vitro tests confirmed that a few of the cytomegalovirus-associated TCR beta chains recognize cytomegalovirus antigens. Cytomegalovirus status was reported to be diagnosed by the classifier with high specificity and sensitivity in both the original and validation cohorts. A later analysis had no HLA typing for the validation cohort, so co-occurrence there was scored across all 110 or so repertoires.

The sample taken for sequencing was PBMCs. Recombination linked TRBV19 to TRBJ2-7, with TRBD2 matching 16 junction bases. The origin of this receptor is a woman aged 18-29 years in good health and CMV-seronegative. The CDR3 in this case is CASSGLGTSGREPYEQYF. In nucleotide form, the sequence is TGTGCCAGTTCTGGTTTGGGGACTAGCGGGAGGGAGCCCTACGAGCAGTACTTC.